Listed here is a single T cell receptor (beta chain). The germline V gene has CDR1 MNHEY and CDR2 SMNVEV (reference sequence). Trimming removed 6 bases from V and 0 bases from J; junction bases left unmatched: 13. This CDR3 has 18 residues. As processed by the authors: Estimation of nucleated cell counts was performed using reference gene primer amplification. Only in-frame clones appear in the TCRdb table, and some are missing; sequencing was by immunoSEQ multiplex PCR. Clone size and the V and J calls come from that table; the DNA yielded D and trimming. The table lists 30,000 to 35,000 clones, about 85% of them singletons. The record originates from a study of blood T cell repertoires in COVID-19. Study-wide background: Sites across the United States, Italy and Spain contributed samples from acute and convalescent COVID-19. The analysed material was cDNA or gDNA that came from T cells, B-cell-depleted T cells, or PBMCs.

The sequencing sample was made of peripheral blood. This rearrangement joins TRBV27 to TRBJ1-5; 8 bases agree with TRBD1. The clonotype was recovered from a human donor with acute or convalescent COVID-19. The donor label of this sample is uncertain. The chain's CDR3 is CASSQTTGAFHSNQPQHF. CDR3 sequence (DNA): TGTGCCAGCAGCCAAACGACAGGGGCCTTCCATAGCAATCAGCCCCAGCATTTT.